This T cell receptor (beta chain) was captured by sequencing in a study of OX40 agonist ivuxolimab in advanced cancers. Turning to the study itself: Dose-escalation patients had hepatocellular carcinoma, melanoma, renal cell or head and neck cancer.

About this clone itself: The antigen is undetermined.

Patients who had autoimmune disease history or got systemic immunosuppression were left out. Study-level points and caveats: The antigens recognized by the expanded peripheral T cells, that is their antigen specificity, were not determined.

V gave up 8 bases and J gave up 2 bases, with 18 bases separating them. This CDR3 is 15 amino acids long. Looked up from germline, CDR1 is SGHTA and CDR2 is FQGTGA. Data came from immunoSEQ multiplex PCR; TCRdb stores just in-frame clones and leaves some out. This table has nearly 55,000 clones, about 83% appearing once. The TCR originated in an adult with an advanced solid tumor such as melanoma, head and neck, liver or kidney cancer. The rearrangement uses TRBV7-3 and TRBJ1-2; D possibly corresponds to TRBD1 (6 bases). The starting material was CD4+ or CD8+ T cells sorted from blood, obtained in a trial of the OX40 agonist ivuxolimab. In DNA form, the CDR3 reads TGTGCCAGCCGGGCGGGGGCAGAACCCAACTATGGCTACACCTTC. Translating it yields CASRAGAEPNYGYTF. The variable domain in full, with the rest retrieved from reference TRBV7-3 and TRBJ1-2, is GAGVSQTPSNKVTEKGKYVELRCDPISGHTALYWYRQSLGQGPEFLIYFQGTGAADDSGLPNDRFFAVRPEGSVSTLKIQRTERGDSAVYLCASRAGAEPNYGYTFGSGTRLTVV.